This T cell receptor (beta chain) came from a study of early T cells in non-severe SARS-CoV-2 infection. TCRdb redid the calling of the 5' RACE reads with MiXCR, one entry per CDR3 protein. The sample records tens of thousands of distinct CDR3 sequences, roughly 6.6% being singletons. At least ten counts were recorded for this clonotype. The germline gives CDR1 SGHTA, CDR2 FQGNSA. Trimming took 1 base from V and 15 from J, leaving 18 bases between them. The CDR3 has 14 residues. The source of this sequence is an adult who was a healthcare worker with PCR-confirmed SARS-CoV-2 infection or an uninfected control (not recorded which). Sequencing was done on a sample of whole blood. The V call is TRBV7-2, the J call TRBJ2-2, with unresolved D. The chain's CDR3 is CASSLGDGPSRMFF. CDR3 in DNA: TGTGCCAGCAGCTTAGGAGACGGGCCCAGCCGTATGTTTTTT.